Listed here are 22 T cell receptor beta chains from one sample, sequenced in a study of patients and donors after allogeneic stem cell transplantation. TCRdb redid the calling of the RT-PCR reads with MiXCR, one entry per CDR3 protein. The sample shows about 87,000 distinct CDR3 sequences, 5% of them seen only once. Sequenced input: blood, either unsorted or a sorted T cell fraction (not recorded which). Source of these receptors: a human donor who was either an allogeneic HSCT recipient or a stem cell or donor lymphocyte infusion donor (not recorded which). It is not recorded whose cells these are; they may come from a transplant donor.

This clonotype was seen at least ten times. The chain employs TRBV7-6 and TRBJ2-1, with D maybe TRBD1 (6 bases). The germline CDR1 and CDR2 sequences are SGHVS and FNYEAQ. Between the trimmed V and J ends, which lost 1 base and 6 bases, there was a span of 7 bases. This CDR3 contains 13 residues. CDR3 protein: CASSLDRVNEQFF. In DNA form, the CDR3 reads TGTGCCAGCAGCTTAGACAGGGTCAATGAGCAGTTCTTC.

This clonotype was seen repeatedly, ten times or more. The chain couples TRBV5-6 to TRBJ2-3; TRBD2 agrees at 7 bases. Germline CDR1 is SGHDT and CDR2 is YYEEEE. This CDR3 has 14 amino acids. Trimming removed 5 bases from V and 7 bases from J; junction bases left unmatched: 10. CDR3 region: CASRGWAGEHTQYF. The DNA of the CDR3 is TGTGCCAGCAGAGGATGGGCGGGAGAGCATACGCAGTATTTT.

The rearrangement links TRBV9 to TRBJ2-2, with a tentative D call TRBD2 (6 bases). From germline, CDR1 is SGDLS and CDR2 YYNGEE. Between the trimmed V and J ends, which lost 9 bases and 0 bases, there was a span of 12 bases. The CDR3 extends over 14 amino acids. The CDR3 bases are TGTGCCACCAGGGACTCGCCGAACACCGGGGAGCTGTTTTTT. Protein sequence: CATRDSPNTGELFF.

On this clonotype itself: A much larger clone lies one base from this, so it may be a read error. CDR3 nucleotide sequence: TGTGCCAGCAGTTCCCGGACGGGCACAGATACGCAGTATTTT. Its translation: CASSSRTGTDTQYF. The chain links TRBV27 to TRBJ2-3; D not certain. V lost 4 bases and J lost 1, with 9 bases in between. Germline V CDR1 and CDR2: MNHEY, SMNVEV (reference sequence). The CDR3 runs 14 residues.

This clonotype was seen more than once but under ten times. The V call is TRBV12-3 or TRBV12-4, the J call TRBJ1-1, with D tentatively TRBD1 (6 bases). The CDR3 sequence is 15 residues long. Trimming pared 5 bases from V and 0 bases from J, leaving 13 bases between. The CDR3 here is CASSPQGVVNTEAFF. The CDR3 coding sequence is TGTGCCAGCAGTCCACAGGGAGTGGTGAACACTGAAGCTTTCTTT.

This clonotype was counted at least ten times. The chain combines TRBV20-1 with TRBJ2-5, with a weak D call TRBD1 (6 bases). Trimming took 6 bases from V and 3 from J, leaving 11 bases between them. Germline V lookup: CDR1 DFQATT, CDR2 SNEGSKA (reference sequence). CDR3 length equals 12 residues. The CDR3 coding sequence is TGCAGTGCCTCCCCAGGGGAAGAGACCCAGTACTTC. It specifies CSASPGEETQYF.

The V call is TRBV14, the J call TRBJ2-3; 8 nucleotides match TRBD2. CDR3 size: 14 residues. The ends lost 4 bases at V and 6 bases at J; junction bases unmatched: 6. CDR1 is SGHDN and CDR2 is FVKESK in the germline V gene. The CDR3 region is CASSRAGAADTQYF. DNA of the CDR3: TGTGCCAGCAGCCGAGCGGGAGCGGCTGATACGCAGTATTTT.

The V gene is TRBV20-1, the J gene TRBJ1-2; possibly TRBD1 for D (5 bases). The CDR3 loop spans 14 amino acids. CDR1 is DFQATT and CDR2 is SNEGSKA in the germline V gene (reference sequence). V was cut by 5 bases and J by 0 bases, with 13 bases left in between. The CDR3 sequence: CSASIPGTNYGYTF. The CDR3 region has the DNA TGCAGTGCTTCTATTCCAGGGACTAACTATGGCTACACCTTC.

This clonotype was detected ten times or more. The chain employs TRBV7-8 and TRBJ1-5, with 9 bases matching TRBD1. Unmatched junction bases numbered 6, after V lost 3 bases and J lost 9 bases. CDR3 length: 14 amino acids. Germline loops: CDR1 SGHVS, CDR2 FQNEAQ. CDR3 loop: CASSLVTGGSPQHF. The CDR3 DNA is TGTGCCAGCAGCTTGGTGACAGGGGGTTCGCCCCAGCATTTT.

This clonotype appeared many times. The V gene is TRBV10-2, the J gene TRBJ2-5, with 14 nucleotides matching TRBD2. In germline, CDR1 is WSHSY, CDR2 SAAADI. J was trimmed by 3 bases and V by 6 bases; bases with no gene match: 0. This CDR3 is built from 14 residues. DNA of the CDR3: TGCGCCAGCAGGGGACTAGCGGGAGAAGAGACCCAGTACTTC. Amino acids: CASRGLAGEETQYF.

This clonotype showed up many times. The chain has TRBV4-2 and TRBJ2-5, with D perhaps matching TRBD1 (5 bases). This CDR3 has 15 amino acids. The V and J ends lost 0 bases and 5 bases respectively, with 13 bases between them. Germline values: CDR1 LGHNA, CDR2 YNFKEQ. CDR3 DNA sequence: TGTGCCAGCAGCCAAGAAGGGGTGGGATACGAGACCCAGTACTTC. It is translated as CASSQEGVGYETQYF.

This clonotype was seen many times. This CDR3 is CASSFLTGGNTEAFF. The CDR3 DNA sequence: TGTGCCAGCAGCTTCCTGACAGGGGGAAACACTGAAGCTTTCTTT. The rearrangement joins TRBV7-9 to TRBJ1-1; 9 bases match TRBD1. In germline, CDR1 is SEHNR, CDR2 FQNEAQ (reference sequence). V trimming: 3 bases; J trimming: 2 bases; junction bases outside the gene matches: 4. This CDR3 contains 15 residues.

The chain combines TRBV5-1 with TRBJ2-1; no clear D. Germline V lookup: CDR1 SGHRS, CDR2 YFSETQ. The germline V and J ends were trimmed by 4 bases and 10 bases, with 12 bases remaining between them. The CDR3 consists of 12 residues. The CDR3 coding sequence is TGCGCCAGCAGCATCGGGCGTCGCGAGCAGTTCTTC. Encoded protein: CASSIGRREQFF.

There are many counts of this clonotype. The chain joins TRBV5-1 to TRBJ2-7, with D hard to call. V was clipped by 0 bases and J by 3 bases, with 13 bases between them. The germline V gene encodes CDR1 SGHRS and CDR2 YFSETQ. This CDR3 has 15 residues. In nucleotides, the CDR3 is TGCGCCAGCAGCTTGGGGCCAACGGGTAACTACGAGCAGTACTTC. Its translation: CASSLGPTGNYEQYF. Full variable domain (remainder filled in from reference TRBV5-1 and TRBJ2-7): KAGVTQTPRYLIKTRGQQVTLSCSPISGHRSVSWYQQTPGQGLQFLFEYFSETQRNKGNFPGRFSGRQFSNSRSEMNVSTLELGDSALYLCASSLGPTGNYEQYFGPGTRLTVT.

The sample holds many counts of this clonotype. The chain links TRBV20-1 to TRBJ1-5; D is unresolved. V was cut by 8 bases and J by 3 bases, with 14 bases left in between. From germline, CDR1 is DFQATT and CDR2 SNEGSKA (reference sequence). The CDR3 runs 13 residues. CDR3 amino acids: CSPPFQPNQPQHF. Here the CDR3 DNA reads TGCAGTCCCCCCTTCCAACCCAATCAGCCCCAGCATTTT.

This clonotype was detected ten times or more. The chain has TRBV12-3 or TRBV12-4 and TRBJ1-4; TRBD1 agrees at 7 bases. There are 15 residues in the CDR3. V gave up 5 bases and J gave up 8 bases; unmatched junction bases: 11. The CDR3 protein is CASSRGQRYREKLFF. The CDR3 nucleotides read TGTGCCAGCAGTCGGGGACAGAGGTATCGGGAAAAACTGTTTTTT.

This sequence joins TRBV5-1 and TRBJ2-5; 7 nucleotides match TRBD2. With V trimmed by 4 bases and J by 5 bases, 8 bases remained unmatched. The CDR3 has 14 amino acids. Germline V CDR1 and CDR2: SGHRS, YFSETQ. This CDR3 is CASSGTIGSETQYF. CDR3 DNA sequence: TGCGCCAGCAGCGGGACTATAGGGTCGGAGACCCAGTACTTC. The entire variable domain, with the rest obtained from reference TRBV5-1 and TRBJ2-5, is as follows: KAGVTQTPRYLIKTRGQQVTLSCSPISGHRSVSWYQQTPGQGLQFLFEYFSETQRNKGNFPGRFSGRQFSNSRSEMNVSTLELGDSALYLCASSGTIGSETQYFGPGTRLLVL.

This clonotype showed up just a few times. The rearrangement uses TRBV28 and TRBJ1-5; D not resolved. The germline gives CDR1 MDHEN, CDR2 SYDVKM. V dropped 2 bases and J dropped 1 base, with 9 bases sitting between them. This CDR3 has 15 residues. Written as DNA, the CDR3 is TGTGCCAGCAGTTTACCGGTCGGGAGCAATCAGCCCCAGCATTTT. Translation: CASSLPVGSNQPQHF.

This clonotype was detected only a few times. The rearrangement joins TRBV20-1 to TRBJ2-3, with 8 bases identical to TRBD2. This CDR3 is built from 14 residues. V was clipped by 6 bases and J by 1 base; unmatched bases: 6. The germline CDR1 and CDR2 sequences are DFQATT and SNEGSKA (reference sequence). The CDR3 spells CSASGGLGTDTQYF. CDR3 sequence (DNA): TGCAGTGCAAGCGGGGGCCTGGGCACAGATACGCAGTATTTT.

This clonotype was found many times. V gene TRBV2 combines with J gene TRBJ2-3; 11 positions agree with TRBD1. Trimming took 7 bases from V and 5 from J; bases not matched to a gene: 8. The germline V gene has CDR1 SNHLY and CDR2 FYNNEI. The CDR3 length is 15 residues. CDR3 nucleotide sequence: TGTGCCAGCAAGCGGGACAGGGGGATGGTAGATACGCAGTATTTT. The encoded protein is CASKRDRGMVDTQYF.

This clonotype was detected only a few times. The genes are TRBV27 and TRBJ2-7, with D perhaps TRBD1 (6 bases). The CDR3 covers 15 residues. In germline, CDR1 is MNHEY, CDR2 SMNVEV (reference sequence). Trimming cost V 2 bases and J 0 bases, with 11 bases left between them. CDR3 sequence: CASSLGWGLSYEQYF. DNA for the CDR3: TGTGCCAGCAGTTTAGGATGGGGGCTCTCCTACGAGCAGTACTTC.

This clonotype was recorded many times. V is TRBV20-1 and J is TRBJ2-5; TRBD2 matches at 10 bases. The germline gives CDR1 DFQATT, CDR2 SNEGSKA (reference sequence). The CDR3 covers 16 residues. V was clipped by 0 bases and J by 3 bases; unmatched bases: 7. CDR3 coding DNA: TGCAGTGCTAGAGACCGGGCCGGGACTAGCGAAGAGACCCAGTACTTC. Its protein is CSARDRAGTSEETQYF.